Listed below are T cell receptor beta chains from one sample, sequenced in a study of shared clonotypes between healthy human individuals. Assay used: immunoSEQ multiplex PCR; TCRdb lists only in-frame clones, some missing. The data contain about 1 million clones, approximately 80% of them singletons. The sequencing input was memory CD4+ T cells from PBMCs. All receptors derive from a young man in good health. Some clones in this sample may be carry-over from other donors' samples. Both conserved end residues are part of each CDR3. A D gene is named only where the DNA matches it firmly. Size values are once, few and many counts, or a class for expanded clones, and some rows have none.

size: NA
J: TRBJ1-5
D: NA
V: TRBV2
DNA: TGTGCCAGCAGCCAAAATTGGGGGGAGCCCCAGCATTTT
CDR3: CASSQNWGEPQHF

size: NA
J: TRBJ1-3
D: NA
V: TRBV9
DNA: TGTGCCAGCAGCGCCGGGGGCTCTGGAAACACCATATATTTT
CDR3: CASSAGGSGNTIYF

size: NA
J: TRBJ2-2
D: TRBD2
V: TRBV19
DNA: TGTGCCAGTATGGGGGGACTAGCGGGAGCGCGGACCGGGGAGCTGTTTTTT
CDR3: CASMGGLAGARTGELFF

size: NA
J: TRBJ2-1
D: TRBD2
V: TRBV19
DNA: TGTGCCAGTAGCCGCACCGGGTCGGGACTAGCGGGTAGCTCTGGCTACAATGAGCAGTTCTTC
CDR3: CASSRTGSGLAGSSGYNEQFF

size: NA
J: TRBJ2-5
D: TRBD1
V: TRBV28
DNA: TGTGCCAGCAGCAGACAGGGGGGTCAAGAGACCCAGTACTTC
CDR3: CASSRQGGQETQYF

size: NA
J: TRBJ2-1
D: NA
V: TRBV7-8
DNA: TGTGCCAGCAGCTTAGAGGAGTTGTCCTACAATGAGCAGTTCTTC
CDR3: CASSLEELSYNEQFF

size: NA
J: TRBJ2-3
D: NA
V: TRBV4-1
DNA: TGCGCCAGCAGCCAAGTAAACCTTATTAGCACAGATACGCAGTATTTT
CDR3: CASSQVNLISTDTQYF

size: NA
J: TRBJ2-5
D: TRBD1
V: TRBV5-1
DNA: TGCGCCAGCAGCCCAACCGGACAGGGGGTAGAGACCCAGTACTTC
CDR3: CASSPTGQGVETQYF

size: NA
J: TRBJ2-1
D: NA
V: TRBV5-1
DNA: TGCGCCAGCAGCGCGGATCCAACTAGGGAAAGTAATGAGCAGTTCTTC
CDR3: CASSADPTRESNEQFF

size: NA
J: TRBJ2-4
D: TRBD1
V: TRBV14
DNA: TGTGCCAGCAGCCGAGCCGGGACAGTTGGCAAAAACATTCAGTACTTC
CDR3: CASSRAGTVGKNIQYF

size: NA
J: TRBJ2-1
D: TRBD2
V: TRBV4-3
DNA: TGCGCCAGCAGCCAAGACTCAGCGGGAGTGAATGAGCAGTTCTTC
CDR3: CASSQDSAGVNEQFF

size: NA
J: TRBJ2-5
D: TRBD2
V: TRBV19
DNA: TGTGCCAGTAGCCCGGGACTAGCGCTGAGGATGGAGACCCAGTACTTC
CDR3: CASSPGLALRMETQYF

size: NA
J: TRBJ2-7
D: TRBD2
V: TRBV28
DNA: TGTGCCAGCAGTTTTCCCACTAGCGGGAGGGCCGAGCAGTACTTC
CDR3: CASSFPTSGRAEQYF

size: NA
J: TRBJ1-1
D: NA
V: TRBV7-2
DNA: TGTGCCAGCAGCTTAGTTCAGGGAGGGACTGAAGCTTTCTTT
CDR3: CASSLVQGGTEAFF

size: NA
J: TRBJ2-1
D: TRBD2
V: TRBV5-1
DNA: TGCGCCAGCAGCGGCGGAGGGCTAGCGGCTGTCAATGAGCAGTTCTTC
CDR3: CASSGGGLAAVNEQFF

size: NA
J: TRBJ2-7
D: NA
V: TRBV5-4
DNA: TGTGCCAGCAGCCCGACTTTTGGCTACGAGCAGTACTTC
CDR3: CASSPTFGYEQYF

size: NA
J: TRBJ2-2
D: NA
V: TRBV19
DNA: TGTGCCGCGAGACGGCAGCCGAACACCGGGGAGCTGTTTTTT
CDR3: CAARRQPNTGELFF

size: NA
J: TRBJ1-1
D: TRBD1
V: TRBV5-5
DNA: TGTGCCAGCAGCTCGCGGACAGGGGTGAACACTGAAGCTTTCTTT
CDR3: CASSSRTGVNTEAFF

size: NA
J: TRBJ2-3
D: NA
V: TRBV7-3
DNA: TGTGCCAGCAGCTTCGGACAGAGCACAGATACGCAGTATTTT
CDR3: CASSFGQSTDTQYF

size: NA
J: TRBJ1-1
D: NA
V: TRBV5-4
DNA: TGTGCCAGCAGCTGGGGGCCGGGGAACACTGAAGCTTTCTTT
CDR3: CASSWGPGNTEAFF

size: NA
J: TRBJ1-4
D: TRBD1
V: TRBV5-1
DNA: TGCGCCAGCAGCGGACAGGGGGCGCCGGGGGAAAAACTGTTTTTT
CDR3: CASSGQGAPGEKLFF

size: once
J: TRBJ2-7
D: NA
V: TRBV5-1
DNA: TGCGCCAGCAGCTTGGCCTGGTCCCCATACTCCTACGAGCAGTACTTC
CDR3: CASSLAWSPYSYEQYF

size: NA
J: TRBJ1-1
D: NA
V: TRBV5-1
DNA: TGCGCCAGCAGCTTGGTAAAATCACGGACTGAAGCTTTCTTT
CDR3: CASSLVKSRTEAFF

size: few
J: TRBJ1-4
D: NA
V: TRBV5-1
DNA: TGCGCCAGCAGCCTCCTTACCAACCGTGAAAAACTGTTTTTT
CDR3: CASSLLTNREKLFF

size: NA
J: TRBJ2-3
D: TRBD2
V: TRBV5-6
DNA: TGTGCCAGCAGCCGTCGACTAGCGGGAATTAGCACAGATACGCAGTATTTT
CDR3: CASSRRLAGISTDTQYF

size: once
J: TRBJ1-3
D: NA
V: TRBV28
DNA: TGTGCCAGCAGTTCGCGGTTACCTGGAAACACCATATATTTT
CDR3: CASSSRLPGNTIYF

size: NA
J: TRBJ1-1
D: NA
V: TRBV29-1
DNA: TGCAGCGTCGAACGGGACACCGGAGGGACTGAAGCTTTCTTT
CDR3: CSVERDTGGTEAFF

size: NA
J: TRBJ2-5
D: TRBD2
V: TRBV11-1
DNA: TGTGCCAGCAGCTTAGTGAGGACTAGCGGGAGAGGCGAGACCCAGTACTTC
CDR3: CASSLVRTSGRGETQYF

size: NA
J: TRBJ1-1
D: NA
V: TRBV10-3
DNA: TGTGCCACCGGGGCGGCGCTCCGGTTCGCTTTCTTT
CDR3: CATGAALRFAFF

size: NA
J: TRBJ1-2
D: NA
V: TRBV21-1
DNA: TGTGCCAGCACTTTCCTGGGGGCGAGGGGGAGCTATGGCTACACCTTC
CDR3: CASTFLGARGSYGYTF

size: once
J: TRBJ2-7
D: TRBD1
V: TRBV7-2
DNA: TGTGCCAGCAGCTTAGCGGGACAGAACTACGAGCAGTACTTC
CDR3: CASSLAGQNYEQYF

size: once
J: TRBJ2-7
D: TRBD2
V: TRBV2
DNA: TGTGCCAGCAGCCTTAGCGGGGCCCTTTCCTACGAGCAGTACTTC
CDR3: CASSLSGALSYEQYF

size: NA
J: TRBJ2-5
D: NA
V: TRBV29-1
DNA: TGCAGCGTTGAACTCGAGATTGCACAAGGAGGGACCCAGTACTTC
CDR3: CSVELEIAQGGTQYF

size: NA
J: TRBJ1-2
D: NA
V: TRBV11-2
DNA: TGTGCCAGCAGCCCGACCGGAGTCTATGGCTACACCTTC
CDR3: CASSPTGVYGYTF

size: NA
J: TRBJ2-2
D: NA
V: TRBV7-2
DNA: TGTGCCAGCAGCTGGTCGAGGGGGGACACCGGGGAGCTGTTTTTT
CDR3: CASSWSRGDTGELFF

size: NA
J: TRBJ2-1
D: NA
V: TRBV5-1
DNA: TGCGCCAGCAGCTTGGGTGTCATAGCCGATTACAATGAGCAGTTCTTC
CDR3: CASSLGVIADYNEQFF

size: NA
J: TRBJ2-3
D: TRBD2
V: TRBV7-2
DNA: TGTGCCAGCAGCAAGCTAACCCCGGGACTAGCGGGAGAAGATACGCAGTATTTT
CDR3: CASSKLTPGLAGEDTQYF

size: NA
J: TRBJ2-7
D: TRBD2
V: TRBV5-1
DNA: TGCGCCAGCAGGCTACTAGCGGGAGGGCCCTACGAGCAGTACTTC
CDR3: CASRLLAGGPYEQYF

size: few
J: TRBJ1-1
D: TRBD1
V: TRBV5-6
DNA: TGTGCCAGCAGCTCCCCTTTCAGGGGGCAGACTGAAGCTTTCTTT
CDR3: CASSSPFRGQTEAFF

size: NA
J: TRBJ1-2
D: NA
V: TRBV19
DNA: TGTGCCAGTAGCAAGGGCAACAGGGTAACGCGGGGGCATGGCTACACCTTC
CDR3: CASSKGNRVTRGHGYTF

size: NA
J: TRBJ1-2
D: NA
V: TRBV7-6
DNA: TGTGCCAGCAGCTCAACAGGACGCTATGGCTACACCTTC
CDR3: CASSSTGRYGYTF

size: NA
J: TRBJ2-1
D: NA
V: TRBV30
DNA: TGTGCCTGGAGTGAGGGGGTCTACAATGAGCAGTTCTTC
CDR3: CAWSEGVYNEQFF

size: NA
J: TRBJ2-5
D: NA
V: TRBV2
DNA: TGTGCCAGCAGTCCATCCGCCCCGGCCCAGTACTTC
CDR3: CASSPSAPAQYF

size: few
J: TRBJ1-1
D: TRBD1
V: TRBV7-2
DNA: TGTGCCAGCAGCTTATTGGGACAGGGGGCCGGGTACACTGAAGCTTTCTTT
CDR3: CASSLLGQGAGYTEAFF

size: few
J: TRBJ1-4
D: TRBD1
V: TRBV5-3
DNA: TGTGCCAGAAGCTTGGAGACAGGGGGGACTAATGAAAAACTGTTTTTT
CDR3: CARSLETGGTNEKLFF

size: NA
J: TRBJ2-5
D: NA
V: TRBV4-2
DNA: TGTGCCAGCAGCCAAGATCTGAAGGGTCAGACCCAGTACTTC
CDR3: CASSQDLKGQTQYF

size: once
J: TRBJ1-5
D: NA
V: TRBV28
DNA: TGTGCCAGCAGGCTTATTGGCGGAAGTTATAGCAATCAGCCCCAGCATTTT
CDR3: CASRLIGGSYSNQPQHF

size: NA
J: TRBJ1-5
D: NA
V: TRBV4-1
DNA: TGCGCCAGCAGCCCCCGGGGGGGGCTGGGCAATCAGCCCCAGCATTTT
CDR3: CASSPRGGLGNQPQHF

size: NA
J: TRBJ2-7
D: NA
V: TRBV9
DNA: TGTGCCAGCAGCGCCCGGGGGGCGGGCCCCGAGGAGCAGTACTTC
CDR3: CASSARGAGPEEQYF

size: NA
J: TRBJ2-5
D: NA
V: TRBV5-4
DNA: TGTGCCAGCAGCGCCGGACAGACGGAGACCCAGTACTTC
CDR3: CASSAGQTETQYF

size: NA
J: TRBJ1-5
D: NA
V: TRBV28
DNA: TGTGCCAGCATGGGCGGCAATCAGCCCCAGCATTTT
CDR3: CASMGGNQPQHF

size: once
J: TRBJ2-7
D: NA
V: TRBV6-5
DNA: TGTGCCAGCAGTTACTCCGCGGGACGGTCCTACGAGCAGTACTTC
CDR3: CASSYSAGRSYEQYF

size: NA
J: TRBJ2-1
D: TRBD2
V: TRBV6-6
DNA: TGTGCCAGCAGGGGCACTAGCGGGGTCTTCAATGAGCAGTTCTTC
CDR3: CASRGTSGVFNEQFF

size: NA
J: TRBJ2-7
D: NA
V: TRBV7-9
DNA: TGTGCCAGCAGCCCCGACGGGCAGAGGGAGCAGTACTTC
CDR3: CASSPDGQREQYF